This T cell receptor (beta chain) originates from a study of T cells expressing NK-cell markers. Study context: Sorted CD3+CD56+NKG2C+, CD3+CD56+NKG2C- and CD3+CD56-NKG2C+ T-cell subsets were beta-chain profiled. Among the eight sequenced donors, seven tested HCMV-seropositive and one tested seronegative. Study-wide points: These clonotypes, the leaders elsewhere, also led the CD3+CD56-NKG2C+ fraction in four donors.

The CDR3 runs to 13 residues. UMI-tagged 5'RACE template switching yielded the TCR beta cDNA. TCRdb reworked the 5' RACE reads into one entry per CDR3 protein, no DNA. This listing includes around 280,000 distinct CDR3 sequences. Concerning this clonotype: Its specificity is not known.

The chain uses TRBV12-3 or TRBV12-4 and TRBJ2-7; the TCRdb call, TRBD1, lacks DNA for checking. Sequencing was done on a sample of blood T cells: a sorted CD56 or NKG2C T cell subset, CD4+ or CD8+ T cells, or bulk PBMC T cells (not recorded which). This receptor was identified in a man younger than 30 in good health. The CDR3 sequence: CASSPHREYEQYF.